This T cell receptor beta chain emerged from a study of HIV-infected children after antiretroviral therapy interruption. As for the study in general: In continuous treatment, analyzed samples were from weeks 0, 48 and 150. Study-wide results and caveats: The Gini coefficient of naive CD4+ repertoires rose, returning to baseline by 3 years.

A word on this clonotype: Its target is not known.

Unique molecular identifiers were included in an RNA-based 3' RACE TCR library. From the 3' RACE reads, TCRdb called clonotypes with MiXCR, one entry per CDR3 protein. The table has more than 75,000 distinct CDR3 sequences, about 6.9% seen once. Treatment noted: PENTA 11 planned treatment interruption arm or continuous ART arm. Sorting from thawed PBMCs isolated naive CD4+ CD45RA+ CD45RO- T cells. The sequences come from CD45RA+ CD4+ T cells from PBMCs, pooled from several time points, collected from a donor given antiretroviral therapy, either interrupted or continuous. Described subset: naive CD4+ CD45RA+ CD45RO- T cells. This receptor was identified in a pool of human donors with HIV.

This CDR3 is CASSSGDTQETQYF. The DNA for the CDR3 is TGTGCCAGCAGTAGTGGGGACACGCAAGAGACCCAGTACTTC. The V call is TRBV6-1, the J call TRBJ2-5; D is perhaps TRBD1 (6 bases). The CDR3 extends over 14 amino acids. V gave up 5 bases and J gave up 2 bases, with 12 bases separating them. Germline CDR1 and CDR2: MNHNS and SASEGT.